The clone carrying this T cell receptor beta chain was counted only a few times. Antigen: not known. These data belong to a study of T-cell memory formation after mild COVID-19. Study observations and caveats: Pre-infection memory carried some responding clones, suggesting that cross-reactive memory joined. The study found balanced CD4/CD8 in clones contracting day 15 to 85 and a CD4+ lean in later expanders. Clones from the second wave (peaking day 37) had unconfirmed SARS-CoV-2 specificity.

Trimming took 1 base from V and 2 from J; bases not matched to a gene: 5. The CDR3 runs to 15 residues. Germline CDR1 and CDR2: LGHNA and YNFKEQ. MiXCR, run by TCRdb on the 5' RACE reads, gives a single entry per CDR3 protein. The sample includes fewer than 700,000 distinct CDR3 sequences, 18% of them seen just once. The sequence came from an adult woman who had mild COVID-19 (a few samples of this study predate the infection). Cell type and time point are not known. The genes are TRBV4-2 and TRBJ2-7; TRBD2 aligns across 7 bases. Input material: PBMCs or a T cell subset sorted from them (not recorded which). The CDR3 is CASSQVGGAPYEQYF. The CDR3 DNA sequence: TGTGCCAGCAGCCAAGTGGGAGGGGCTCCCTACGAGCAGTACTTC.